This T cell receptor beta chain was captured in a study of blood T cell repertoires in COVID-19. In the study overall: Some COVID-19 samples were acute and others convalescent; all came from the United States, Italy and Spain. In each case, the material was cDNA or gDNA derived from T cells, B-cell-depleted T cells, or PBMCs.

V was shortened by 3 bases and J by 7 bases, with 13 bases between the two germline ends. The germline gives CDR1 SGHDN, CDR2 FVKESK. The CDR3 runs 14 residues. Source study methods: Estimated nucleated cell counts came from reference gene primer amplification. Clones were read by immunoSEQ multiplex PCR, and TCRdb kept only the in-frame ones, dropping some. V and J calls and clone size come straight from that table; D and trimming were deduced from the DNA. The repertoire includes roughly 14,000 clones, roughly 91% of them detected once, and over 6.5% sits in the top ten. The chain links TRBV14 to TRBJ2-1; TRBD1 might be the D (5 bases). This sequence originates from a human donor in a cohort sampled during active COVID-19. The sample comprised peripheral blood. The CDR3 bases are TGTGCCAGCAGCCACGGGTGGGGCCGGAATGAGCAGTTCTTC. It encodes CASSHGWGRNEQFF. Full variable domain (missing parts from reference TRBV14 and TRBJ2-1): EAGVTQFPSHSVIEKGQTVTLRCDPISGHDNLYWYRRVMGKEIKFLLHFVKESKQDESGMPNNRFLAERTGGTYSTLKVQPAELEDSGVYFCASSHGWGRNEQFFGPGTRLTVL.